The clone carrying this T cell receptor (beta chain) was seen more than once but under ten times. With random hexamers, roughly 0.45 to 1 ug RNA was reverse transcribed. Amplification of the TCR beta CDR3 was carried out by immunoSEQ multiplex PCR, which spanned a total of 54 Vbeta and 13 Jbeta segments. TCRdb passed the immunoSEQ multiplex PCR reads through MiXCR, listing each CDR3 protein once. The data contain a few hundred thousand distinct CDR3 sequences, roughly 84% of them singletons. V lost 4 bases and J lost 6; bases outside the gene matches: 10. The CDR3 is made up of 15 amino acids. CDR1 SGHNT and CDR2 YYREEE come from the germline V gene (reference sequence). CD8+ and CD4+ T cells taken from blood had their TCR beta sequenced. The study used treatment-naive patients who had stable or active relapsing-remitting disease as multiple sclerosis controls. Bulk CD8+ and CD4+ cells came from magnetic negative isolation; CD8+ TEMRA by FACS.

The sample originates from a study of CD8 T cells in Susac syndrome. The chain employs TRBV5-4 and TRBJ2-7; 10 bases agree with TRBD1. The sequence was collected from a human donor with multiple sclerosis. The material sequenced was CD8+ T cells from PBMCs. CDR3 sequence reads: CASSLDRDRGREQYF. The CDR3 coding sequence is TGTGCCAGCAGCCTTGACCGGGACAGGGGCCGCGAGCAGTACTTC.